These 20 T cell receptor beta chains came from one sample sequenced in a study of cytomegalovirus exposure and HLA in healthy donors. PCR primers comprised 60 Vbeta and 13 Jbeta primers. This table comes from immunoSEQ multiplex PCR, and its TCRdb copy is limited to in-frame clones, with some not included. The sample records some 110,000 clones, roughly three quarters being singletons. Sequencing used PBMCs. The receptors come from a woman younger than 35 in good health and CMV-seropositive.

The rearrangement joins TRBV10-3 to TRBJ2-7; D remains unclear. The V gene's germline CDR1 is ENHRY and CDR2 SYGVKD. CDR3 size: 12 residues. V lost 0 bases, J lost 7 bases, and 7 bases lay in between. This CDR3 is CAISESTEEQYF. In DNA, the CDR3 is TGTGCCATCAGTGAGTCCACGGAGGAGCAGTACTTC.

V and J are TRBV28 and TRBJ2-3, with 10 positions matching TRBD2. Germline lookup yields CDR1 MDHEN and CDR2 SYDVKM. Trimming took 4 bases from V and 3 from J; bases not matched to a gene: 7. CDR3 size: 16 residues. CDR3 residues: CASSSSSGSETDTQYF. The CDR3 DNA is TGTGCCAGCAGTTCCTCTAGCGGGAGTGAGACAGATACGCAGTATTTT.

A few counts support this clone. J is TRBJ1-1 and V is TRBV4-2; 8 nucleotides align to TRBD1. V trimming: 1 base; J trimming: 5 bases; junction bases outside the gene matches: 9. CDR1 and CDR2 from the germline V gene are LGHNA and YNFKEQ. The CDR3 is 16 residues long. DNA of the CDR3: TGTGCCAGCAGCCAAGTATTCGACAGGGGCGGGACTGAAGCTTTCTTT. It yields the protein CASSQVFDRGGTEAFF.

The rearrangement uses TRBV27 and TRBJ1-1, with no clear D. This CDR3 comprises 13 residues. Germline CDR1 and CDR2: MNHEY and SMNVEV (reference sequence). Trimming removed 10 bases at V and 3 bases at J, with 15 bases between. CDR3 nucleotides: TGTGCCACCCGCCTAAAAGCGGACACTGAAGCTTTCTTT. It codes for CATRLKADTEAFF.

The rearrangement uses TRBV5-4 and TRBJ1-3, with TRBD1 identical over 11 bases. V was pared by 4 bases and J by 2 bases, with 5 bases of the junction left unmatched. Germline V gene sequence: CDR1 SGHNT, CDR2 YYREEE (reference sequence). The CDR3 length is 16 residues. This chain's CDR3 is CASSPPGQGAGNTIYF. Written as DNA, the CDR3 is TGTGCCAGCAGCCCGCCGGGACAGGGGGCTGGAAACACCATATATTTT.

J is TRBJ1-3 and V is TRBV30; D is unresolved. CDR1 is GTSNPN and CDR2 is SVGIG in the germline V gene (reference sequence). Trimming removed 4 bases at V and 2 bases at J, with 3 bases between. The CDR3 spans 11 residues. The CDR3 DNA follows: TGTGCCTGGACGGCTGGAAACACCATATATTTT. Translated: CAWTAGNTIYF.

The CDR3 loop reads CASTDYTEAFF. DNA of the CDR3: TGTGCCAGCACGGACTACACTGAAGCTTTCTTT. This chain joins TRBV6-5 and TRBJ1-1; D unresolved. CDR1 is MNHEY and CDR2 is SVGAGI in the germline V gene. This CDR3 has 11 amino acids. The ends were cut back, 7 bases at V and 3 bases at J, with 6 bases in the middle.

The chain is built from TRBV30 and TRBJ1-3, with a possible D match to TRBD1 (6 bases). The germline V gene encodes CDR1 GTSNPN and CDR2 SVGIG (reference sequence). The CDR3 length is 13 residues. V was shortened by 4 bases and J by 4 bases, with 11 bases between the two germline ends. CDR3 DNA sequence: TGTGCCTGGATGACAGGATCCGGAAACACCATATATTTT. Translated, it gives CAWMTGSGNTIYF.

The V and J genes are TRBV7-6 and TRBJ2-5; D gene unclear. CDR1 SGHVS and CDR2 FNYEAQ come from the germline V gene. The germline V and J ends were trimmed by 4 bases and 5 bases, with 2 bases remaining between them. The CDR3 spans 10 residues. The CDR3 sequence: CASSSETQYF. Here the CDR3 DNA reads TGTGCCAGCAGCTCTGAGACCCAGTACTTC.

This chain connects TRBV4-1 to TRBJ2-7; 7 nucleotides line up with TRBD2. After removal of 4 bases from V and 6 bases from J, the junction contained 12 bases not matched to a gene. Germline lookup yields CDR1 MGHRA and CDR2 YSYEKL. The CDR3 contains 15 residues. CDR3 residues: CASSLPTSRKGEQYF. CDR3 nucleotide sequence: TGCGCCAGCAGCCTCCCGACTAGCAGAAAGGGCGAGCAGTACTTC.

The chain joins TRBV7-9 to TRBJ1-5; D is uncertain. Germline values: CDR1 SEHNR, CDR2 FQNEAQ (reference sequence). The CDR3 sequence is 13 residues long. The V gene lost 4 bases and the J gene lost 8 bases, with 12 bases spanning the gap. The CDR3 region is CASSSFQAEPQHF. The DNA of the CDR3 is TGTGCCAGCAGCTCATTCCAGGCTGAGCCCCAGCATTTT.

The CDR3 loop is CATSRDGGTGSYEQYF. Written as DNA, the CDR3 is TGTGCCACCAGCAGAGATGGCGGGACAGGCTCCTACGAGCAGTACTTC. The genes are TRBV15 and TRBJ2-7, with 8 nucleotides matching TRBD1. Germline V lookup: CDR1 LNHNV, CDR2 YYDKDF (reference sequence). J lost 0 bases, V lost 0 bases, and 4 bases had no gene match. The CDR3 length is 16 residues. Drawing the rest from reference TRBV15 and TRBJ2-7, the complete variable domain is DAMVIQNPRYQVTQFGKPVTLSCSQTLNHNVMYWYQQKSSQAPKLLFHYYDKDFNNEADTPDNFQSRRPNTSFCFLDIRSPGLGDTAMYLCATSRDGGTGSYEQYFGPGTRLTVT.

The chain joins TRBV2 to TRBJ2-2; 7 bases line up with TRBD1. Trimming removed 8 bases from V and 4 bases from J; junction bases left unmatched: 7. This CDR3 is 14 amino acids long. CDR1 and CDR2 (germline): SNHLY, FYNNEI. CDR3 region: CASWRQGPTGELFF. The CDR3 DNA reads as TGTGCCAGCTGGAGACAGGGCCCCACCGGGGAGCTGTTTTTT.

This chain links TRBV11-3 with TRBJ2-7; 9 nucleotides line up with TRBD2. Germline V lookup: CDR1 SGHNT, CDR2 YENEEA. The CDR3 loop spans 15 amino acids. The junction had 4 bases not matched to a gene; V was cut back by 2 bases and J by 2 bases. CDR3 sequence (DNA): TGTGCCAGCAGCTTACTTAGCGGGAGAGCCTACGAGCAGTACTTC. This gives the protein CASSLLSGRAYEQYF.

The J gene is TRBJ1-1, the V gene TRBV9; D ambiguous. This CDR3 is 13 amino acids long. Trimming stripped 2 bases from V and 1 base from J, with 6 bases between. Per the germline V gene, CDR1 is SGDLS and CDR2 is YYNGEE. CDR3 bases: TGTGCCAGCAGCGTTTCCTCGAACACTGAAGCTTTCTTT. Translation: CASSVSSNTEAFF.

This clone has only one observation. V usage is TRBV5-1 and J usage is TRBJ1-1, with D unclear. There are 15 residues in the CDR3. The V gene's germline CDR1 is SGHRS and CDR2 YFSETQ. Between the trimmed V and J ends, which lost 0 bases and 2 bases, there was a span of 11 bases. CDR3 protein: CASSLARGINTEAFF. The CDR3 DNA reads TGCGCCAGCAGCTTGGCGCGGGGAATCAACACTGAAGCTTTCTTT.

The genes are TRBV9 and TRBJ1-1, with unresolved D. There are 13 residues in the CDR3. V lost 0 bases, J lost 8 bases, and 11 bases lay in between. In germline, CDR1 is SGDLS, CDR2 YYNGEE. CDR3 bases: TGTGCCAGCAGCGTAGTCCTCGCCGGGGAAGCTTTCTTT. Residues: CASSVVLAGEAFF.

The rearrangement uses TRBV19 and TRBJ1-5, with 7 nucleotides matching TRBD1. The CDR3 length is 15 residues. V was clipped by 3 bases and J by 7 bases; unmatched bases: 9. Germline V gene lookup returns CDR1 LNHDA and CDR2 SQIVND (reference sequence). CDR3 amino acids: CASSIKQGFGQPQHF. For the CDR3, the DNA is TGTGCCAGTAGTATTAAACAGGGGTTTGGCCAGCCCCAGCATTTT.

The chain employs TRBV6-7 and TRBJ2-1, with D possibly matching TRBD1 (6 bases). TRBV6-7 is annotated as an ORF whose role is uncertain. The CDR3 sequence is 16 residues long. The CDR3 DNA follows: TGTGACCGGGACACCTGCTCAACTCAACAGGGCAATGAGCAGTTCTTC. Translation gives CDRDTCSTQQGNEQFF.

The CDR3 is CASSGDSQETQYF. CDR3 in DNA: TGTGCCAGCAGTGGGGACAGCCAAGAGACCCAGTACTTC. The V gene is TRBV2, the J gene TRBJ2-5; TRBD1 agrees at 7 bases. This CDR3 region has 13 residues. Trimming at V came to 4 bases and at J to 1 base, leaving 0 bases not matched to a gene. Germline CDR1 and CDR2: SNHLY and FYNNEI.